The 11 T cell receptor beta chains below were found in one sample sequenced in a study of T cell responses to AZD1222 COVID-19 vaccine. The table came from immunoSEQ multiplex PCR; TCRdb's copy has only in-frame clones and leaves some out. The sample holds about 150,000 clones, 89% seen once. Sequencing was performed on peripheral blood, taken on day 0 of AZD1222 vaccination. Receptors were obtained from an adult in good health.

The rearrangement joins TRBV25-1 to TRBJ1-2; the D gene is possibly TRBD1 (5 bases). V was cut by 8 bases and J by 2 bases, with 15 bases left in between. The CDR3 is 14 residues long. Germline V lookup: CDR1 MGHDK, CDR2 SYGVNS. In nucleotides, the CDR3 is TGTGCCAGCCATGCAAGGGGTGGGAACTATGGCTACACCTTC. Translated, it gives CASHARGGNYGYTF.

This CDR3 is CARSLAVADTDTQYF. The DNA for the CDR3 is TGTGCCAGAAGCTTGGCGGTAGCGGACACAGATACGCAGTATTTT. The chain has TRBV5-3 and TRBJ2-3, with D possibly being TRBD2 (6 bases). TRBV5-3 counts as an open reading frame of uncertain function. The CDR3 is 15 amino acids. V was pared by 0 bases and J by 2 bases, with 10 bases between.

The V call is TRBV9, the J call TRBJ1-2, with 8 bases identical to TRBD1. Per the germline V gene, CDR1 is SGDLS and CDR2 is YYNGEE. This CDR3 comprises 13 residues. Losses at the gene ends were 0 bases for V and 10 bases for J; bases not matched to a gene: 5. The CDR3 DNA reads TGTGCCAGCAGCGTAGGGCAGGGGGCAGTCTACACCTTC. Residues: CASSVGQGAVYTF.

This clone was found a few times. The chain links TRBV14 to TRBJ2-7; 7 positions agree with TRBD1. Losses at the gene ends were 4 bases for V and 6 bases for J; bases not matched to a gene: 9. Germline CDR1 SGHDN, CDR2 FVKESK. This CDR3 is 14 amino acids long. CDR3 protein: CASSPRQGNAEQYF. The CDR3 DNA is TGTGCCAGCAGCCCCCGACAGGGAAATGCCGAGCAGTACTTC. The full variable domain, in which reference TRBV14 and TRBJ2-7 provide the parts outside the CDR3, is EAGVTQFPSHSVIEKGQTVTLRCDPISGHDNLYWYRRVMGKEIKFLLHFVKESKQDESGMPNNRFLAERTGGTYSTLKVQPAELEDSGVYFCASSPRQGNAEQYFGPGTRLTVT.

The chain employs TRBV18 and TRBJ2-1; 11 bases match TRBD2. This CDR3 has 17 amino acids. Germline V gene data show CDR1 as KGHSH and CDR2 as LQKENI. V shed 3 bases and J 2 bases; nucleotides not matched to a gene: 6. The CDR3 loop is CASSPRLAGGTYNEQFF. The CDR3 DNA sequence: TGTGCCAGCTCACCTCGTCTAGCGGGAGGAACCTACAATGAGCAGTTCTTC.

The V and J genes are TRBV11-2 and TRBJ1-1; the D is unclear. This CDR3 contains 13 residues. The germline gives CDR1 SGHAT, CDR2 FQNNGV. V was pared by 2 bases and J by 0 bases, with 4 bases between. The CDR3 nucleotides read TGTGCCAGCAGCTTACGGGTGAACACTGAAGCTTTCTTT. Its translation: CASSLRVNTEAFF.

The chain couples TRBV11-2 to TRBJ1-2; TRBD1 agrees at 9 bases. The V segment lost 3 bases and the J segment 8 bases; nucleotides outside the gene matches: 10. CDR1 and CDR2 (germline): SGHAT, FQNNGV. The CDR3 extends over 15 amino acids. The CDR3 DNA sequence: TGTGCCAGCAGCTTGACCGGGACAGGGTTGGGAGGCTACACCTTC. It is translated as CASSLTGTGLGGYTF.

This chain uses TRBV20-1 with TRBJ1-1; D is ambiguous. V was clipped by 3 bases and J by 0 bases, with 8 bases between them. Germline values: CDR1 DFQATT, CDR2 SNEGSKA (reference sequence). The CDR3 contains 13 residues. The CDR3 DNA reads TGCAGTGCTAGTGGAAACGTGAACACTGAAGCTTTCTTT. It specifies CSASGNVNTEAFF.

The V gene is TRBV21-1, the J gene TRBJ1-4. TRBV21-1 is deemed a pseudogene. This CDR3 is 22 amino acids long. CDR3 DNA sequence: TGTGCCAGCAGGGGGATAGATAAGACGTCTTTCTCCGCGACAGGGAGGGAGGAAAAACTGTTTTTT. It is translated as CASRGIDKTSFSATGREEKLFF.

The V gene is TRBV3-1 (or the pseudogene TRBV3-2), the J gene TRBJ2-7; TRBD1 matches 7 bases. The CDR3 extends over 13 amino acids. Trimming at V came to 4 bases and at J to 3 bases, leaving 3 bases not matched to a gene. Germline CDR1 is LGHDT and CDR2 is YNNKEL (reference sequence). CDR3 protein: CASSRDRSYEQYF. CDR3 nucleotide sequence: TGTGCCAGCAGCCGGGACAGAAGCTACGAGCAGTACTTC.

This chain links TRBV18 with TRBJ1-3, with a tentative D call TRBD1 (6 bases). V lost 4 bases, J lost 2 bases, and 9 bases lay in between. The length of the CDR3 is 14 residues. Germline CDR1 is KGHSH and CDR2 is LQKENI. CDR3 nucleotides: TGTGCCAGCTCACAACAGGGCGCTGGAAACACCATATATTTT. Translating gives CASSQQGAGNTIYF.